Many counts were recorded for the clone carrying this T cell receptor beta chain. Antigen: not known. Trimming cost V 6 bases and J 7 bases; bases outside gene matches: 16. This CDR3 has 15 residues. Germline V gene data show CDR1 as DFQATT and CDR2 as SNEGSKA (reference sequence). This sample is part of a study of T cells in Graves' hyperthyroidism and ophthalmopathy. Amplification of TCR beta CDR3 regions was performed using RNA transcripts as template. First-round RT-PCR of the TCR CDR3 relied on the HTBI primer set. TCRdb reprocessed the multiplex PCR reads with MiXCR, giving one entry per CDR3 protein. Among approximately 400,000 distinct CDR3 sequences, about 15% were seen once, and the ten largest hold roughly 7.7%. The study's findings and limits: Ophthalmopathy and stable hyperthyroidism were separated by a 13 V-J model.

The chain carries TRBV20-1 and TRBJ2-3; TRBD2 matches 7 bases. Sequencing was carried out using blood. This sequence was found in a woman between 18 and 29 years old with Graves' hyperthyroidism. The CDR3 loop reads CSASSGEGVINTQYF. DNA for the CDR3: TGCAGTGCATCCTCGGGGGAGGGCGTGATAAATACGCAGTATTTT.